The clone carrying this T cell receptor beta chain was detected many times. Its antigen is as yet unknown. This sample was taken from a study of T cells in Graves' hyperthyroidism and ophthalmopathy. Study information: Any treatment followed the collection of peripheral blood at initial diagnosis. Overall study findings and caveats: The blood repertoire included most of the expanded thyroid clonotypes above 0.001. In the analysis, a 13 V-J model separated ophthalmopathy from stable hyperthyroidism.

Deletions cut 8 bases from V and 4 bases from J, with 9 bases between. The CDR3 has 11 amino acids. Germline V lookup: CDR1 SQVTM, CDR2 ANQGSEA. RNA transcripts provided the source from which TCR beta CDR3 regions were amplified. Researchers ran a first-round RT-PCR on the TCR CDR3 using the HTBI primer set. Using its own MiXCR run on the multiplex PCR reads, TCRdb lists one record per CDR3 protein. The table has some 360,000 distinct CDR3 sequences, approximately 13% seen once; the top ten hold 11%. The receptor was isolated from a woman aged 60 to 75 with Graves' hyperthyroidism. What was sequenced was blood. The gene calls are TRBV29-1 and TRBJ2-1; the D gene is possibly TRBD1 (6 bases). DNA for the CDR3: TGCAGCATAACAGGGTACAATGAGCAGTTCTTC. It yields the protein CSITGYNEQFF.